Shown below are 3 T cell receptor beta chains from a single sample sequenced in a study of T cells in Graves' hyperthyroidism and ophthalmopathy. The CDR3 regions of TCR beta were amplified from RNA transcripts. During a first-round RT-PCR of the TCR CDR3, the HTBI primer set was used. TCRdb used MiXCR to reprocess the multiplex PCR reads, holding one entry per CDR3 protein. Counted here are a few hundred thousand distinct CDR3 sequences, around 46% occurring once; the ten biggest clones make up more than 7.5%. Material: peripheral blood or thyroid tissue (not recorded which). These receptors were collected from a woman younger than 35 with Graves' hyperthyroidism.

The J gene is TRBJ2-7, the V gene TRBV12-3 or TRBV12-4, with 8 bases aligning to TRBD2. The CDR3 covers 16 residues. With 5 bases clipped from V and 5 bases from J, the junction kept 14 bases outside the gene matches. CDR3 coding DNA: TGTGCCAGCAGTCCCCTTAGCGGGGAGTCCGGGGACGAGCAGTACTTC. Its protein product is CASSPLSGESGDEQYF.

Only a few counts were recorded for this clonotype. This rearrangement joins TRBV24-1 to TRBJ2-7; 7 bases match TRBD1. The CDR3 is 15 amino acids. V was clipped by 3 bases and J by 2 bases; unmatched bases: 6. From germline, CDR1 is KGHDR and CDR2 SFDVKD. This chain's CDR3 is CATSDTGQEPYEQYF. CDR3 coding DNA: TGTGCCACCAGTGATACCGGACAGGAGCCCTACGAGCAGTACTTC.

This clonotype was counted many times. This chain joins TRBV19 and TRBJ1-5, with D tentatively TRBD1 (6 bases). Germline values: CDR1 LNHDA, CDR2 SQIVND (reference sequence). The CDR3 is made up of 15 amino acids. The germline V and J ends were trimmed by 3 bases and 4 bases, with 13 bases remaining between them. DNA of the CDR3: TGTGCCAGTAGTATCGGGACATCCCCGAATCAGCCCCAGCATTTT. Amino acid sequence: CASSIGTSPNQPQHF.